The 29 T cell receptor beta chains presented below share a single source sample, sequenced in a study of T cell responses to AZD1222 COVID-19 vaccine. Sequenced by immunoSEQ multiplex PCR; TCRdb stores in-frame clones only, minus some. The sample holds over 150,000 clones, 85% to 90% seen once. Source: peripheral blood, taken on day 0 of AZD1222 vaccination. The receptor source for this set is an adult in good health.

The chain has TRBV10-1 and TRBJ1-1; the D is unclear. The CDR3 totals 11 residues. V lost 8 bases and J 0 bases, leaving 4 bases between the germline ends. Germline V gives CDR1 WNHNN, CDR2 SYGVQD (reference sequence). The CDR3 reads CASLMNTEAFF. For the CDR3, the DNA is TGCGCCAGCCTTATGAACACTGAAGCTTTCTTT.

V is TRBV15 and J is TRBJ2-5, with TRBD1 matching 10 bases. Germline V gene sequence: CDR1 LNHNV, CDR2 YYDKDF (reference sequence). The V segment lost 1 base and the J segment 6 bases; nucleotides outside the gene matches: 5. The CDR3 covers 15 residues. The CDR3 here is CATSRVRDRGQTQYF. As DNA, the CDR3 is TGTGCCACCAGCAGAGTTAGGGACAGGGGACAGACCCAGTACTTC.

The chain links TRBV7-2 to TRBJ2-1, with 7 bases identical to TRBD1. The V and J ends lost 5 bases and 3 bases, in that order; junction bases with no gene match: 7. Germline CDR1 reads SGHTA; CDR2 reads FQGNSA. CDR3 size: 15 residues. The CDR3 reads CASSDGQVRYNEQFF. CDR3 nucleotides: TGTGCCAGCAGCGATGGACAGGTGCGCTACAATGAGCAGTTCTTC.

The chain employs TRBV2 and TRBJ1-2; D gene unclear. The V end lost 3 bases, the J end lost 1 base, and 6 bases lay between the germline ends. Germline assignment: CDR1 SNHLY and CDR2 FYNNEI. This CDR3 contains 13 residues. CDR3 loop: CASSESVNYGYTF. The CDR3 region has the DNA TGTGCCAGCAGTGAGTCAGTTAACTATGGCTACACCTTC.

V and J are TRBV7-3 and TRBJ2-1, with D possibly matching TRBD2 (5 bases). The V end was cut by 4 bases, the J end by 4 bases, with 11 bases between. Germline V gene data show CDR1 as SGHTA and CDR2 as FQGTGA. The CDR3 totals 14 residues. CDR3 residues: CASSSRTGYNEQFF. For the CDR3, the DNA is TGTGCCAGCAGCTCCCGGACGGGATACAATGAGCAGTTCTTC.

V gene TRBV4-1 combines with J gene TRBJ2-5, with 15 bases fitting TRBD2. Germline values: CDR1 MGHRA, CDR2 YSYEKL. This CDR3 has 18 residues. V trimming: 2 bases; J trimming: 4 bases; junction bases outside the gene matches: 8. CDR3 coding DNA: TGCGCCAGCAGCCAAAGGACTAGCGGGGGGGCCTTCGGAGAGACCCAGTACTTC. This codes for CASSQRTSGGAFGETQYF.

The chain couples TRBV4-1 to TRBJ1-3; TRBD1 aligns across 12 bases. Germline-derived CDR1 and CDR2 are MGHRA and YSYEKL. This CDR3 region has 16 residues. Trimming at V came to 2 bases and at J to 6 bases, leaving 5 bases not matched to a gene. The CDR3 is CASSQPGQGALNTIYF. The CDR3 region has the DNA TGCGCCAGCAGCCAACCGGGACAGGGGGCTCTAAACACCATATATTTT.

The chain joins TRBV5-6 to TRBJ1-1; D is perhaps TRBD1 (5 bases). V was shortened by 4 bases and J by 2 bases, with 15 bases between the two germline ends. Germline CDR1 reads SGHDT; CDR2 reads YYEEEE. The CDR3 runs to 15 residues. The CDR3 DNA is TGTGCCAGCAGCGTCCAGGGAAACGAAAACACTGAAGCTTTCTTT. The encoded protein is CASSVQGNENTEAFF.

V is TRBV14 and J is TRBJ2-3; D is perhaps TRBD2 (6 bases). Trimming pared 6 bases from V and 4 bases from J, leaving 14 bases between. There are 14 residues in the CDR3. CDR1 SGHDN and CDR2 FVKESK come from the germline V gene. The CDR3 DNA follows: TGTGCCAGCAGTCTCGGTTCTAGCGCAGATACGCAGTATTTT. Protein sequence: CASSLGSSADTQYF. The complete variable domain, with remaining parts taken from reference TRBV14 and TRBJ2-3, reads EAGVTQFPSHSVIEKGQTVTLRCDPISGHDNLYWYRRVMGKEIKFLLHFVKESKQDESGMPNNRFLAERTGGTYSTLKVQPAELEDSGVYFCASSLGSSADTQYFGPGTRLTVL.

J is TRBJ2-7 and V is TRBV2, with D possibly matching TRBD2 (5 bases). V dropped 8 bases and J dropped 3 bases, with 20 bases sitting between them. Per the germline V gene, CDR1 is SNHLY and CDR2 is FYNNEI. The CDR3 has 15 residues. Here the CDR3 reads CASCMSSEGDYEQYF. CDR3 nucleotides: TGTGCCAGCTGTATGTCATCAGAGGGAGACTACGAGCAGTACTTC. The full variable domain, rest sourced from reference TRBV2 and TRBJ2-7, is EPEVTQTPSHQVTQMGQEVILRCVPISNHLYFYWYRQILGQKVEFLVSFYNNEISEKSEIFDDQFSVERPDGSNFTLKIRSTKLEDSAMYFCASCMSSEGDYEQYFGPGTRLTVT.

The chain carries TRBV18 and TRBJ2-1, with D tentatively TRBD1 (5 bases). CDR1 and CDR2 (germline): KGHSH, LQKENI. The CDR3 covers 16 residues. The ends were cut back, 0 bases at V and 6 bases at J, with 15 bases in the middle. CDR3 nucleotide sequence: TGTGCCAGCTCACCACCGGCCCAGGGTCTGATCAATGAGCAGTTCTTC. Translated, it gives CASSPPAQGLINEQFF.

CDR3 region: CASSPHLTGSEQYV. CDR3 nucleotide sequence: TGTGCCAGCAGTCCCCACCTGACAGGGAGTGAGCAGTACGTC. The chain uses TRBV27 and TRBJ2-7; 7 nucleotides match TRBD1. CDR1 is MNHEY, CDR2 SMNVEV, per germline (reference sequence). The V and J ends lost 5 bases and 7 bases, in that order; junction bases with no gene match: 11. The CDR3 length is 14 residues.

The rearrangement joins TRBV7-9 to TRBJ1-1, with no clear D. This CDR3 contains 15 residues. Trimming took 6 bases from V and 0 from J, leaving 14 bases between them. CDR1 is SEHNR and CDR2 is FQNEAQ in the germline V gene (reference sequence). In nucleotides, the CDR3 is TGTGCCAGCAGACAGCGTCGACAACTGAACACTGAAGCTTTCTTT. This gives the protein CASRQRRQLNTEAFF.

The CDR3 spells CASSVEFSYNEQFF. Written as DNA, the CDR3 is TGTGCCAGCAGCGTAGAGTTCAGTTACAATGAGCAGTTCTTC. This chain connects TRBV9 to TRBJ2-1; D ambiguous. Looked up from germline, CDR1 is SGDLS and CDR2 is YYNGEE. The CDR3 runs to 14 residues. V lost 0 bases and J lost 4, with 8 bases in between. Full variable domain (remainder filled in from reference TRBV9 and TRBJ2-1): DSGVTQTPKHLITATGQRVTLRCSPRSGDLSVYWYQQSLDQGLQFLIQYYNGEERAKGNILERFSAQQFPDLHSELNLSSLELGDSALYFCASSVEFSYNEQFFGPGTRLTVL.

V is TRBV19 and J is TRBJ2-3, with D possibly being TRBD2 (5 bases). Germline CDR1 and CDR2: LNHDA and SQIVND (reference sequence). The V and J ends lost 0 bases and 0 bases respectively, with 16 bases between them. The CDR3 is 18 amino acids. CDR3 sequence reads: CASSIEQPRRASTDTQYF. The CDR3 region has the DNA TGTGCCAGTAGTATAGAACAGCCCCGGCGGGCTAGCACAGATACGCAGTATTTT.

The chain is built from TRBV13 and TRBJ2-2; 7 nucleotides align to TRBD1. V lost 5 bases and J lost 3; bases outside the gene matches: 6. Germline loops: CDR1 PRHDT, CDR2 FYEKMQ (reference sequence). This CDR3 region has 15 residues. The CDR3 nucleotides are TGTGCCAGCAGCCCCCGACAGGGCGACACCGGGGAGCTGTTTTTT. It yields the protein CASSPRQGDTGELFF.

The CDR3 sequence is CSASIEQFF. DNA for the CDR3: TGCAGTGCTAGTATTGAGCAGTTCTTC. The rearrangement links TRBV20-1 to TRBJ2-1, with D hard to call. The CDR3 loop spans 9 amino acids. Germline CDR1 is DFQATT and CDR2 is SNEGSKA (reference sequence). Trimming took off 3 bases at V and 9 bases at J, with 3 bases between the two ends.

The rearrangement joins TRBV13 to TRBJ1-3; D is unclear. CDR3 length: 15 residues. Trimming left V 4 bases short and J 0 bases short, with 10 bases between. CDR1 is PRHDT and CDR2 is FYEKMQ in the germline V gene (reference sequence). The CDR3 here is CASSSDTYSGNTIYF. The CDR3 DNA is TGTGCCAGCAGCTCCGACACCTACTCTGGAAACACCATATATTTT.

The rearrangement joins TRBV10-2 to TRBJ1-4; possible D gene TRBD1, 5 bases. The CDR3 sequence is 13 residues long. Trimming pared 5 bases from V and 7 bases from J, leaving 11 bases between. Germline loops: CDR1 WSHSY, CDR2 SAAADI. CDR3 nucleotide sequence: TGCGCCAGCAGTTTCCGGGGGATTGAAAAACTGTTTTTT. Translation: CASSFRGIEKLFF.

The chain employs TRBV14 and TRBJ2-1, with 9 bases identical to TRBD1. V was pared by 1 base and J by 6 bases, with 1 base of the junction left unmatched. The V gene's germline CDR1 is SGHDN and CDR2 FVKESK. CDR3 length: 14 residues. The CDR3 DNA sequence: TGTGCCAGCAGCCAAGTGGGACAGGGCAATGAGCAGTTCTTC. It yields the protein CASSQVGQGNEQFF.

The V and J genes are TRBV27 and TRBJ2-7; D not certain. The CDR3 length is 13 residues. Germline V gene lookup returns CDR1 MNHEY and CDR2 SMNVEV (reference sequence). Trimming removed 5 bases at V and 1 base at J, with 9 bases between. The CDR3 region is CASSTQVSYEQYF. CDR3 sequence (DNA): TGTGCCAGCAGTACTCAGGTTTCCTACGAGCAGTACTTC.

The chain carries TRBV2 and TRBJ2-4; 10 bases line up with TRBD2. Germline trimming cut 5 bases from V and 4 bases from J; bases unmatched to any gene: 8. The germline V gene encodes CDR1 SNHLY and CDR2 FYNNEI. The CDR3 length is 16 residues. DNA for the CDR3: TGTGCCAGCAGTCTAAGGACTAGCGGTGTAAAAAACATTCAGTACTTC. Its protein product is CASSLRTSGVKNIQYF.

This clone was recorded a few times. This chain connects TRBV19 to TRBJ1-4, with unresolved D. This CDR3 is built from 15 residues. Germline V CDR1 and CDR2: LNHDA, SQIVND (reference sequence). Trimming removed 6 bases at V and 0 bases at J, with 11 bases between. CDR3 bases: TGTGCCAGTAGGAGGGCAGACTCAACTAATGAAAAACTGTTTTTT. Its translation: CASRRADSTNEKLFF.

This sequence joins TRBV19 and TRBJ1-1, with 8 bases matching TRBD1. V lost 6 bases, J lost 7 bases, and 7 bases stayed unmatched. The germline CDR1 and CDR2 sequences are LNHDA and SQIVND (reference sequence). The CDR3 is 13 residues long. This CDR3 reads CASRPQGAGEAFF. Written as DNA, the CDR3 is TGTGCCAGTAGGCCCCAGGGGGCGGGTGAAGCTTTCTTT.

The CDR3 reads CASSEGRGSSYNEQFF. The CDR3 bases are TGTGCCAGCAGTGAGGGGCGGGGTTCATCCTACAATGAGCAGTTCTTC. The chain employs TRBV2 and TRBJ2-1; D perhaps matches TRBD2 (6 bases). Germline V gene sequence: CDR1 SNHLY, CDR2 FYNNEI. The length of the CDR3 is 16 residues. The V end was cut by 3 bases, the J end by 1 base, with 13 bases between.

This sequence joins TRBV9 and TRBJ2-1; the D is unclear. The germline gives CDR1 SGDLS, CDR2 YYNGEE. The CDR3 is made up of 14 amino acids. V gave up 0 bases and J gave up 6 bases, with 10 bases separating them. In DNA form, the CDR3 reads TGTGCCAGCAGCGTAGATGGGATTAGCAATGAGCAGTTCTTC. This sequence encodes CASSVDGISNEQFF.

This clone showed up just a few times. The chain carries TRBV2 and TRBJ2-7; TRBD1 agrees at 10 bases. CDR3 length equals 17 residues. Germline V gene lookup returns CDR1 SNHLY and CDR2 FYNNEI. The V gene end was trimmed by 4 bases and the J gene end by 3 bases; junction bases not matched to a gene: 12. The CDR3 is CASSVFPGQGTVYEQYF. The CDR3 DNA reads TGTGCCAGCAGTGTCTTCCCGGGACAGGGGACCGTCTACGAGCAGTACTTC. Variable domain in full (rest from reference TRBV2 and TRBJ2-7): EPEVTQTPSHQVTQMGQEVILRCVPISNHLYFYWYRQILGQKVEFLVSFYNNEISEKSEIFDDQFSVERPDGSNFTLKIRSTKLEDSAMYFCASSVFPGQGTVYEQYFGPGTRLTVT.

This clone has only one observation. V usage is TRBV7-9 and J usage is TRBJ1-5; 10 nucleotides line up with TRBD1. V shed 4 bases, J shed 2 bases, and the junction held 14 bases outside the gene matches. The germline V gene encodes CDR1 SEHNR and CDR2 FQNEAQ (reference sequence). This CDR3 comprises 19 residues. Here the CDR3 reads CASSSSHPDRGLGNQPQHF. CDR3 coding DNA: TGTGCCAGCAGCTCGTCCCATCCCGACAGGGGGCTTGGCAATCAGCCCCAGCATTTT. Full variable domain (rest looked up from reference TRBV7-9 and TRBJ1-5): DTGVSQNPRHKITKRGQNVTFRCDPISEHNRLYWYRQTLGQGPEFLTYFQNEAQLEKSRLLSDRFSAERPKGSFSTLEIQRTEQGDSAMYLCASSSSHPDRGLGNQPQHFGDGTRLSIL.

This clone was seen just once. An end of the junction differs from the germline gene, which may be a read error. The chain carries TRBV7-9 and TRBJ2-4; 7 bases align to TRBD1. CDR1 is SEHNR and CDR2 is FQNEAQ in the germline V gene (reference sequence). This CDR3 is built from 14 residues. CDR3 DNA sequence: TGTGCCAGCAGTTTAGGGGGCGCACAAAACATTCAGTACTTC. Translation: CASSLGGAQNIQYF. Supplemented by reference TRBV7-9 and TRBJ2-4, the full variable domain reads DTGVSQNPRHKITKRGQNVTFRCDPISEHNRLYWYRQTLGQGPEFLTYFQNEAQLEKSRLLSDRFSAERPKGSFSTLEIQRTEQGDSAMYLCASSLGGAQNIQYFGAGTRLSVL.